The rows below give T cell receptor beta chains drawn from one sample of a study of beta chain features in type 1 diabetes. Clones were read by immunoSEQ multiplex PCR, and TCRdb kept only the in-frame ones, dropping some. This table holds around 40,000 clones, about two thirds found once. The sequenced sample consisted of Tregs from blood. The receptors come from a woman aged 25-40 years in good health. CDR3s include the opening cysteine and the closing phenylalanine or tryptophan. The order of the fields is J gene, clone size, V gene, D gene, CDR3 DNA, CDR3 protein. The D gene is left open where the match is weak. Clone size is stated in some rows and not others, as once, few, many or a class when expanded.

TRBJ2-5 | NA | TRBV7-6 | TRBD2 | TGTGCCAGCAGCTTCGGACTAGTAACGGAGACCCAGTACTTC | CASSFGLVTETQYF
TRBJ1-4 | NA | TRBV7-2 | NA | TGTGCCAGCAGCTTGTCACGAGCTAATGAAAAACCGTTTTTT | CASSLSRANEKPFF
TRBJ2-7 | NA | TRBV14 | TRBD2 | TGTGCCAGTCGACTAGCGGGAGGGCCGCTATACGAGCAGTACTTC | CASRLAGGPLYEQYF
TRBJ2-7 | once | TRBV19 | NA | TGTGCCAGTAGTCCCCGGACAGCTCTAGCGGACTACGAGCAGTACTTC | CASSPRTALADYEQYF
TRBJ2-5 | NA | TRBV19 | NA | TGTGCCAGTAGTATGGGGCAGAACCAAGAGACCCAGTACTTC | CASSMGQNQETQYF
TRBJ2-1 | few | TRBV9 | TRBD2 | TGTGCCAGCAGCGTAAGCGGGAGCTCCTACAATGAGCAGTTCTTC | CASSVSGSSYNEQFF
TRBJ2-3 | NA | TRBV18 | TRBD2 | TGTGCCAGCTCACCTCTTAATAGCGGGACAACAGATACGCAGTATTTT | CASSPLNSGTTDTQYF
TRBJ2-5 | NA | TRBV28 | NA | TGTGCCAGCAGTTTAATGGGGGCTGAGACCCAGTACTTC | CASSLMGAETQYF
TRBJ2-7 | NA | TRBV19 | NA | TGTGCCAGTAGTACCCTCGGGACAAGGGTCTCCTACGAGCAGTACTTC | CASSTLGTRVSYEQYF
TRBJ1-1 | NA | TRBV4-2 | TRBD1 | TGTGCCAGCAGCCAGAGGGGGCTGAACACTGAAGCTTTCTTT | CASSQRGLNTEAFF
TRBJ1-5 | NA | TRBV7-2 | NA | TGTGCCAGCAGCCAAGACGCGGGATACAATCAGCCCCAGCATTTT | CASSQDAGYNQPQHF
TRBJ2-7 | NA | TRBV28 | TRBD2 | TGTGCCAGCAGTTTATTCGCTAGCGGGAGGTTCGAGCAGTACTTC | CASSLFASGRFEQYF
TRBJ2-3 | few | TRBV4-3 | TRBD2 | TGCGCCAGCAGCCAAGACCTAGCGGGAGGAGGTGCAGATACGCAGTATTTT | CASSQDLAGGGADTQYF
TRBJ2-1 | few | TRBV9 | NA | TGTGCCAGCAGCGTAGCTACTGGGGGGAGTTTCGATGAGCAGTTCTTC | CASSVATGGSFDEQFF
TRBJ1-2 | NA | TRBV27 | NA | TGTGCCAGCAGTTTCGGACAGTACTATGGCTACACCTTC | CASSFGQYYGYTF
TRBJ2-7 | NA | TRBV5-4 | NA | TGTGCCAGCAGCCCCGGACTAACCTACGAGCAGTACTTC | CASSPGLTYEQYF
TRBJ2-7 | once | TRBV4-2 | TRBD1 | TGTGCCAGCAGCCAAGGGGGTACGGACAGGGATTACGAGCAGTACTTC | CASSQGGTDRDYEQYF